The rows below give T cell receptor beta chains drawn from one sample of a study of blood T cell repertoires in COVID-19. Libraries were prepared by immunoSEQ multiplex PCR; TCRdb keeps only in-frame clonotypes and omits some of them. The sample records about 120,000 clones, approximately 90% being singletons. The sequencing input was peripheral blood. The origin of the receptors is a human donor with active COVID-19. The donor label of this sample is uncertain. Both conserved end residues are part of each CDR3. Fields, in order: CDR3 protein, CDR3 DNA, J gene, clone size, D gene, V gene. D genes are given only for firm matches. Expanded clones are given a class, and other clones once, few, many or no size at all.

CASSQAQETGRSGELFF TGTGCCAGCAGCCAAGCACAAGAGACAGGGCGATCCGGGGAGCTGTTTTTT TRBJ2-2 - TRBD1 TRBV3-1/TRBV3-2
CASSLGQGASGVREYF TGCGCCAGCAGCCTTGGACAGGGGGCTTCGGGAGTTCGGGAGTATTTT TRBJ2-3 - TRBD1 TRBV5-1
CASSFRRLGGGTDTQYF TGTGCCAGCAGTTTCCGGCGGTTAGGGGGCGGCACAGATACGCAGTATTTT TRBJ2-3 - TRBD1 TRBV28
CASSSYPSRIGSRNTIYF TGTGCCAGCAGCTCGTACCCCAGTCGTATAGGGAGTCGAAACACCATATATTTT TRBJ1-3 - - TRBV7-9
CASRRRGEWGNEKLFF TGTGCCAGCAGGCGGAGGGGAGAGTGGGGGAATGAAAAACTGTTTTTT TRBJ1-4 - - TRBV27
CASSPQGVQYNEQFF TGTGCCAGCAGTCCCCAGGGTGTGCAATACAATGAGCAGTTCTTC TRBJ2-1 once - TRBV2
CASSKGTSGGRLGETQYF TGTGCCAGCAGCAAAGGGACTAGCGGGGGTAGGTTGGGAGAGACCCAGTACTTC TRBJ2-5 - TRBD2 TRBV5-4
CASSPPDREPNYGYTF TGTGCCAGCAGTCCCCCCGACAGGGAGCCAAACTATGGCTACACCTTC TRBJ1-2 - TRBD1 TRBV6-6
CASSSKVGRTNEKLFF TGTGCCAGCTCAAGCAAAGTGGGGCGGACTAATGAAAAACTGTTTTTT TRBJ1-4 - - TRBV18
CASSESRASTRGYGYTF TGTGCCAGCAGTGAATCACGAGCCTCCACTAGAGGCTATGGCTACACCTTC TRBJ1-2 - - TRBV2
CASSLGQGIATNEKLFF TGTGCCAGCAGCTTGGGACAGGGGATTGCAACTAATGAAAAACTGTTTTTT TRBJ1-4 - TRBD1 TRBV5-6
CASSIDGLAGSTDTQYF TGTGCCAGTAGTATTGACGGGCTAGCGGGAAGCACAGATACGCAGTATTTT TRBJ2-3 - TRBD2 TRBV19
CASSLAAGQNTEAFF TGCGCCAGCAGCTTGGCTGCAGGGCAGAACACTGAAGCTTTCTTT TRBJ1-1 - - TRBV5-1
CASRVWGQGNNEQFF TGTGCCAGCAGGGTCTGGGGACAGGGTAACAATGAGCAGTTCTTC TRBJ2-1 - TRBD1 TRBV6-5
CASSWATGKGMNTEAFF TGCGCCAGCAGCTGGGCAACAGGAAAGGGGATGAACACTGAAGCTTTCTTT TRBJ1-1 - - TRBV5-1
CASSVATGYEQYF TGTGCCAGCAGCGTAGCTACGGGCTACGAGCAGTACTTC TRBJ2-7 - - TRBV9
CASSLTGDEQYF TGTGCCAGCAGCTTGACAGGGGACGAGCAGTACTTC TRBJ2-7 - TRBD1 TRBV11-2
CASGRQNTEAFF TGTGCCAGCGGAAGACAGAACACTGAAGCTTTCTTT TRBJ1-1 - - TRBV2
CASSRTGQGANYGYTF TGTGCCAGCAGTCGAACTGGACAGGGCGCTAACTATGGCTACACCTTC TRBJ1-2 - TRBD1 TRBV6-2/TRBV6-3
CASSSGQGSTEAFF TGTGCCAGCAGCTCCGGACAGGGGTCTACTGAAGCTTTCTTT TRBJ1-1 - TRBD1 TRBV5-4
CASSLTQHSGNTIYF TGTGCCAGCAGCTTAACACAGCACTCTGGAAACACCATATATTTT TRBJ1-3 - - TRBV7-8
CAISEGGLSNQPQHF TGTGCCATCAGTGAGGGAGGGCTTAGCAATCAGCCCCAGCATTTT TRBJ1-5 - - TRBV10-3
CASSSAVAGTDGNTIYF TGTGCCAGCAGCTCCGCCGTTGCCGGGACAGACGGAAACACCATATATTTT TRBJ1-3 once TRBD1 TRBV7-6
CASGTEGGYTF TGTGCCAGTGGGACGGAGGGAGGCTACACCTTC TRBJ1-2 - - TRBV6-5
CASSQGGGTDLNTEAFF TGTGCCAGCAGTCAGGGCGGGGGGACAGACTTGAACACTGAAGCTTTCTTT TRBJ1-1 - TRBD1 TRBV6-2/TRBV6-3
CASKGGGTGYHQPQHF TGTGCCAGCAAGGGGGGCGGGACAGGGTATCATCAGCCCCAGCATTTT TRBJ1-5 - TRBD1 TRBV28
CASSPFDEQFF TGTGCCAGCAGCCCTTTCGATGAGCAGTTCTTC TRBJ2-1 - - TRBV28
CASSQDPSSGNTIYF TGCGCCAGCAGCCAAGACCCCTCCTCTGGAAACACCATATATTTT TRBJ1-3 - - TRBV4-1
CASSLDLGQGGEKLFF TGTGCCAGCAGCCTCGACCTGGGACAGGGTGGTGAAAAACTGTTTTTT TRBJ1-4 - TRBD1 TRBV14
CASSYLVATDTQYF TGTGCCAGCAGTTACTTGGTAGCTACAGATACGCAGTATTTT TRBJ2-3 few - TRBV6-2/TRBV6-3
CASSPDSTDTQYF TGTGCCAGCTCACCGGACTCCACAGATACGCAGTATTTT TRBJ2-3 once - TRBV18
CASKGGGDYGYTF TGTGCCAGCAAGGGGGGGGGAGACTATGGCTACACCTTC TRBJ1-2 - - TRBV12-3/TRBV12-4
CASSRKRGDLNEQFF TGTGCCAGCAGCCGTAAGCGGGGAGATTTGAATGAGCAGTTCTTC TRBJ2-1 - TRBD2 TRBV7-8
CASSEWGLNEKLFF TGTGCCAGCAGTGAATGGGGGCTTAATGAAAAACTGTTTTTT TRBJ1-4 - - TRBV2
CTSSQDSTSGGLSTDTQYF TGCACCAGCAGCCAAGATAGTACTAGCGGGGGGCTAAGCACAGATACGCAGTATTTT TRBJ2-3 - - TRBV1
CASTVPSSGNQPQHF TGTGCCAGCACGGTGCCCTCGAGTGGCAATCAGCCCCAGCATTTT TRBJ1-5 - - TRBV28
CASSWTGRETQYF TGTGCCAGCAGCTGGACAGGCCGCGAGACCCAGTACTTC TRBJ2-5 - TRBD1 TRBV5-4
CASSLGITRGRAYNSPLHF TGTGCCAGCAGCTTAGGTATAACGAGGGGGCGCGCCTATAATTCACCCCTCCACTTT TRBJ1-6 - TRBD1 TRBV7-9
CASSPSGNTDTQYF TGTGCCAGCTCACCTAGCGGGAACACAGATACGCAGTATTTT TRBJ2-3 - TRBD2 TRBV18
CASSFRPERTARNYGYTF TGTGCCAGCAGCTTTAGGCCCGAACGGACAGCCAGAAACTATGGCTACACCTTC TRBJ1-2 - - TRBV7-8
CASSRGAKNIQYF TGTGCCAGCAGCAGGGGGGCCAAAAACATTCAGTACTTC TRBJ2-4 - - TRBV7-2
CASNHQGAYGYTF TGTGCCAGTAATCACCAGGGGGCCTATGGCTACACCTTC TRBJ1-2 few TRBD1 TRBV19
CASSADLWDREKNQYF TGTGCCAGTAGTGCCGACCTCTGGGACAGGGAGAAGAACCAGTACTTC TRBJ2-5 few TRBD1 TRBV19
CASRLSSGSTDTQYF TGTGCCAGCAGATTATCTAGCGGGAGCACAGATACGCAGTATTTT TRBJ2-3 - TRBD2 TRBV2
CASSPRTGNTGELFF TGCGCCAGCAGCCCGCGGACAGGGAACACCGGGGAGCTGTTTTTT TRBJ2-2 - TRBD1 TRBV5-1
CASSGSGVNTEAFF TGTGCCAGCAGCGGATCAGGGGTTAACACTGAAGCTTTCTTT TRBJ1-1 - - TRBV6-2/TRBV6-3
CASSVFPAGTYEQYF TGTGCCAGTAGTGTATTCCCCGCGGGGACCTACGAGCAGTACTTC TRBJ2-7 once - TRBV19
CSVRATWDSYEQYF TGCAGCGTGAGAGCGACGTGGGACAGTTACGAGCAGTACTTC TRBJ2-7 - TRBD1 TRBV29-1
CASSELGGRRWELFF TGTGCCAGCAGTGAACTTGGCGGCAGACGGTGGGAGCTGTTTTTT TRBJ2-2 - - TRBV25-1
CASRSRWGGVVHTIYF TGTGCAAGTCGCTCCCGTTGGGGGGGGGTAGTACACACCATATATTTT TRBJ1-3 - - TRBV12-2
CASSNTGGNEQFF TGTGCCAGCAGCAACACAGGGGGAAATGAGCAGTTCTTC TRBJ2-1 - - TRBV21-1
CASSPWGGTVNTEAFF TGTGCCAGCAGCCCCTGGGGGGGGACCGTGAACACTGAAGCTTTCTTT TRBJ1-1 - - TRBV5-4
CASSPGQFRTF TGTGCCAGCAGCCCAGGACAGTTTCGCACCTTC TRBJ1-2 once - TRBV12-3/TRBV12-4
CASSGTGDYGYTF TGCGCCAGCAGCGGGACAGGGGACTATGGCTACACCTTC TRBJ1-2 - TRBD1 TRBV10-2
CASSLQVDYEQYF TGTGCCAGCAGCTTGCAAGTAGACTACGAGCAGTACTTC TRBJ2-7 - - TRBV5-5
CASSLRGSYEQYF TGTGCCAGCAGCTTAAGAGGTTCCTACGAGCAGTACTTC TRBJ2-7 - - TRBV7-9
CAWSPRGRGREKLFF TGTGCCTGGAGTCCCCGGGGAAGGGGGCGTGAAAAACTGTTTTTT TRBJ1-4 - TRBD1 TRBV30
CASTSISSGNTIYF TGTGCCAGCACCAGTATAAGCTCTGGAAACACCATATATTTT TRBJ1-3 - - TRBV27
CASSFSRTGGSGELFF TGTGCCAGCAGCTTTTCCCGGACAGGGGGCTCCGGGGAGCTGTTTTTT TRBJ2-2 once TRBD1 TRBV11-2